This T cell receptor beta chain was sequenced in a study of lymphopenia after photon versus proton radiotherapy. Findings and caveats of the study: Proton therapy kept repertoires fairly stable, unlike photons, which gained effector/memory cells.

Germline CDR1 and CDR2: MNHEY and SMNVEV (reference sequence). CDR3 length equals 17 residues. The V and J ends lost 2 bases and 5 bases respectively, with 16 bases between them. Profiled with immunoSEQ multiplex PCR; TCRdb holds only in-frame clones, not every one. The table records about 25,000 clones, roughly four fifths of them present only once. Concerning this clone: The antigen remains unidentified.

Here the sequenced sample was peripheral blood, taken from a patient treated with photon-based radiotherapy. The chain combines TRBV27 with TRBJ1-6, with D tentatively TRBD1 (5 bases). The source is a woman aged 45-65 years with pancreatic cancer. CDR3 nucleotide sequence: TGTGCCAGCAGTTTAGGTCCTGGGGGTAGTGATAATTCACCCCTCCACTTT. It is translated as CASSLGPGGSDNSPLHF.